This passage covers 5 T cell receptor beta chains from one sample sequenced in a study of identical twins. TCRdb used MiXCR to reprocess the 5' RACE reads, holding one entry per CDR3 protein. This sample carries a few hundred thousand distinct CDR3 sequences, more than 9% of them seen once, and the ten largest clones take around 3.1%. Separately, the same data were catalogued under a study of yellow fever vaccine responses in identical twins.

The sequencing input was PBMCs. These receptors were collected from a woman between 18 and 29 years old in good health.

The chain employs TRBV11-2 and TRBJ1-2; D ambiguous. The CDR3 covers 14 residues. CDR1 and CDR2 from the germline V gene are SGHAT and FQNNGV. V lost 5 bases to trimming and J lost 5 bases, with 15 bases between them. The DNA for the CDR3 is TGTGCCAGCAGCCCAAGCGGCGGGGATTATGGCTACACCTTC. This codes for CASSPSGGDYGYTF.

This clonotype was recorded many times. The chain has TRBV20-1 and TRBJ2-5; 8 bases match TRBD1. V trimming: 0 bases; J trimming: 1 base; junction bases outside the gene matches: 22. Germline V gene lookup returns CDR1 DFQATT and CDR2 SNEGSKA (reference sequence). The CDR3 is 21 amino acids. CDR3 protein: CSARDRNPGQAELRTQETQYF. The CDR3 DNA reads as TGCAGTGCTAGAGATCGGAACCCGGGACAGGCCGAACTAAGGACCCAAGAGACCCAGTACTTC.

This clonotype was picked up a small number of times. CDR3 DNA: TGCAGCGTCCGAGAGGCCGCTAATTCACCCCTCCACTTT. Protein: CSVREAANSPLHF. V and J are TRBV29-1 and TRBJ1-6, with D unresolved. This CDR3 spans 13 amino acids. The V end lost 6 bases, the J end lost 6 bases, and 12 bases lay between the germline ends. CDR1 SQVTM and CDR2 ANQGSEA come from the germline V gene.

The CDR3 nucleotides are TGCGCCAGCAGCAGGGCAGGGAATTGGTACGAGCAGTACTTC. Translated: CASSRAGNWYEQYF. The chain employs TRBV5-1 and TRBJ2-7, with D perhaps TRBD1 (5 bases). Germline CDR1 and CDR2: SGHRS and YFSETQ. This CDR3 is built from 14 residues. Trimming stripped 4 bases from V and 4 bases from J, with 15 bases between.

V usage is TRBV12-3 or TRBV12-4 and J usage is TRBJ1-5; 7 bases fit TRBD1. CDR3 size: 16 residues. V trimming: 3 bases; J trimming: 5 bases; junction bases outside the gene matches: 10. CDR3 bases: TGTGCCAGCAGTTTTCGAGGAGGGGACAGCGATCAGCCCCAGCATTTT. Translating gives CASSFRGGDSDQPQHF.